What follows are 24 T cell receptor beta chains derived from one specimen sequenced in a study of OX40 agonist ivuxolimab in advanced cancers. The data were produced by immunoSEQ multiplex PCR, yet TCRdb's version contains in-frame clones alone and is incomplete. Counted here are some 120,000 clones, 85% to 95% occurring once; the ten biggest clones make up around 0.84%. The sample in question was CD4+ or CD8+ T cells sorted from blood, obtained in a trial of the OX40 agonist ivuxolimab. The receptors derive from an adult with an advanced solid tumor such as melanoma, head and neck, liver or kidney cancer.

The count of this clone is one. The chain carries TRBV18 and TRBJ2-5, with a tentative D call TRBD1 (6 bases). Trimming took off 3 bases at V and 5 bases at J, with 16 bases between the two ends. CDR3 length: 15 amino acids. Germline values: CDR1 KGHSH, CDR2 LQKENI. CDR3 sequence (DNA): TGTGCCAGCTCACCTGGACAGCCGTGGGGGGAGACCCAGTACTTC. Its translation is CASSPGQPWGETQYF.

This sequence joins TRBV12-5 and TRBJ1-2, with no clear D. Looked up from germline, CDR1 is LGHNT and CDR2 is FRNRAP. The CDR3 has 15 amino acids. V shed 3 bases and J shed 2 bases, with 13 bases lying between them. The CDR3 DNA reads TGTGCTAGTGGTTTCCGAGCTGAGATCAACTATGGCTACACCTTC. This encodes CASGFRAEINYGYTF.

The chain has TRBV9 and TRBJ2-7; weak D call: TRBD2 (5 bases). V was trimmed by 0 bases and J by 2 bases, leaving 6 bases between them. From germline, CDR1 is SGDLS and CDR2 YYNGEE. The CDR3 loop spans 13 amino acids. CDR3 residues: CASSVGGTYEQYF. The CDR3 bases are TGTGCCAGCAGCGTAGGAGGGACCTACGAGCAGTACTTC.

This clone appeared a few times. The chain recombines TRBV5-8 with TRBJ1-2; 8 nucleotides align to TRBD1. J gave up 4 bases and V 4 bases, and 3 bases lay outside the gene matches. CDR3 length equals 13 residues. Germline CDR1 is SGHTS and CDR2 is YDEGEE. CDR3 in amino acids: CASSQDRAYGYTF. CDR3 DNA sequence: TGTGCCAGCAGCCAGGACAGGGCCTATGGCTACACCTTC.

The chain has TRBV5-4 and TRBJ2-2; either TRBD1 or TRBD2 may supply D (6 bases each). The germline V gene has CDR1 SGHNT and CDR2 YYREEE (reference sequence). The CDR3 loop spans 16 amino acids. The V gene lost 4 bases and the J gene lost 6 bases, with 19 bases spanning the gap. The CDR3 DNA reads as TGTGCCAGCAGCCATTTACCGGGGGCCAACGCCGGGGAGCTGTTTTTT. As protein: CASSHLPGANAGELFF.

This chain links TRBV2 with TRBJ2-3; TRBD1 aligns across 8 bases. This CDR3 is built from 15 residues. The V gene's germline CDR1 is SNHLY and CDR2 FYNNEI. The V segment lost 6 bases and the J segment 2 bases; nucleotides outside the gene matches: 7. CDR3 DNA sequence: TGTGCCAGCAGGCCTGGACAGGGAATCACAGATACGCAGTATTTT. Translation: CASRPGQGITDTQYF.

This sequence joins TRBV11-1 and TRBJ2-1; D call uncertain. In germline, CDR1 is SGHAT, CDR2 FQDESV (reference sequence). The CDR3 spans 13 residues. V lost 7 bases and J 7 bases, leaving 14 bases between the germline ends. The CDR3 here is CASTRLGTNEQFF. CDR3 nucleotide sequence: TGTGCCAGCACTCGCTTGGGAACGAATGAGCAGTTCTTC.

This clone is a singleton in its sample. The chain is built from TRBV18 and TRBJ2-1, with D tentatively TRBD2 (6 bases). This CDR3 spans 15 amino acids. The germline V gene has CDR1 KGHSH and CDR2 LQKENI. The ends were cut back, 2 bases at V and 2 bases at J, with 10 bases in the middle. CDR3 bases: TGTGCCAGCTCACCAGGACTACTAACCTACAATGAGCAGTTCTTC. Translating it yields CASSPGLLTYNEQFF.

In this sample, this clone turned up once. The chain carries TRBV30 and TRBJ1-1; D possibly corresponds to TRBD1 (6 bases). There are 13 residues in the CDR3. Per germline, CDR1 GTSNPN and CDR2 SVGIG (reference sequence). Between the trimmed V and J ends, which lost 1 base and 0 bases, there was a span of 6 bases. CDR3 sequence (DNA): TGTGCCTGGAGTGGACAGGTGAACACTGAAGCTTTCTTT. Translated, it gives CAWSGQVNTEAFF.

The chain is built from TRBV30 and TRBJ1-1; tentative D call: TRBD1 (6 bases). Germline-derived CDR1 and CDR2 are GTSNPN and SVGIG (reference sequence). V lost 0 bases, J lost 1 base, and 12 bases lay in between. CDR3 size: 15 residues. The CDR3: CAWSVRGGRNTEAFF. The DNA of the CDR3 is TGTGCCTGGAGTGTAAGGGGGGGCAGGAACACTGAAGCTTTCTTT.

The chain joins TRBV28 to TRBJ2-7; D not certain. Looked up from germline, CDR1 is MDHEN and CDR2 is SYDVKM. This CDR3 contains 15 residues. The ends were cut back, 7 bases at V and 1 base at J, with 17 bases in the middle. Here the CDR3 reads CASILTGQTSYEQYF. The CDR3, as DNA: TGTGCCAGCATTTTGACTGGGCAGACTTCCTACGAGCAGTACTTC. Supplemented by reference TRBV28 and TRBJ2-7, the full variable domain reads DVKVTQSSRYLVKRTGEKVFLECVQDMDHENMFWYRQDPGLGLRLIYFSYDVKMKEKGDIPEGYSVSREKKERFSLILESASTNQTSMYLCASILTGQTSYEQYFGPGTRLTVT.

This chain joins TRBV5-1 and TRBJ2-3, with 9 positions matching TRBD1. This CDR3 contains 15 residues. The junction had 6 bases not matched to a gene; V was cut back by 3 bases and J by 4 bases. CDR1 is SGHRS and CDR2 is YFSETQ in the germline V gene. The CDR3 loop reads CASSSLGTGPDTQYF. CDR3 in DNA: TGCGCCAGCAGCTCCCTAGGGACAGGGCCAGATACGCAGTATTTT. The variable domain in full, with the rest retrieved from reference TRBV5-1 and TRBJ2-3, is KAGVTQTPRYLIKTRGQQVTLSCSPISGHRSVSWYQQTPGQGLQFLFEYFSETQRNKGNFPGRFSGRQFSNSRSEMNVSTLELGDSALYLCASSSLGTGPDTQYFGPGTRLTVL.

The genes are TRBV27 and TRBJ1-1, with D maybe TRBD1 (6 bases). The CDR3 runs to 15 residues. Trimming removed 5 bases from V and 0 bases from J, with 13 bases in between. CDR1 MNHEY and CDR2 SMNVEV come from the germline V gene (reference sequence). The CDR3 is CASSGDRLLNTEAFF. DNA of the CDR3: TGTGCCAGCAGTGGCGACAGGTTATTGAACACTGAAGCTTTCTTT.

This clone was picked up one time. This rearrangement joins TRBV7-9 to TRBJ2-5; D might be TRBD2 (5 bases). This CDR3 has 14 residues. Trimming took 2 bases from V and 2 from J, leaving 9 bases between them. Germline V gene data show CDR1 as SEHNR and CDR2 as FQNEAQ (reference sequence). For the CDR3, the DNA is TGTGCCAGCAGCTTAAATAGCGAGCAAGAGACCCAGTACTTC. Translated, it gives CASSLNSEQETQYF.

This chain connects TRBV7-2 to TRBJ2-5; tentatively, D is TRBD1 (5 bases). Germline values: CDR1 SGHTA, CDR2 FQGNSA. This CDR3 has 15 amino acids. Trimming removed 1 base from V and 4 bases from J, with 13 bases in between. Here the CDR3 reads CASSLVGDRAETQYF. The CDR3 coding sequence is TGTGCCAGCAGCTTAGTTGGTGACAGAGCAGAGACCCAGTACTTC.

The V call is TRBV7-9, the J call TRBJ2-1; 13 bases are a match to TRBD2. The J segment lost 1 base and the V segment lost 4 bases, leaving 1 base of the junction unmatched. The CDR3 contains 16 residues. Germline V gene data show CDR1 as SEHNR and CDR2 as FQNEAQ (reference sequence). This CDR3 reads CASSWTSGRSYNEQFF. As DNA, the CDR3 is TGTGCCAGCAGCTGGACTAGCGGGAGATCCTACAATGAGCAGTTCTTC. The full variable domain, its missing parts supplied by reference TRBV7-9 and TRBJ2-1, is DTGVSQNPRHKITKRGQNVTFRCDPISEHNRLYWYRQTLGQGPEFLTYFQNEAQLEKSRLLSDRFSAERPKGSFSTLEIQRTEQGDSAMYLCASSWTSGRSYNEQFFGPGTRLTVL.

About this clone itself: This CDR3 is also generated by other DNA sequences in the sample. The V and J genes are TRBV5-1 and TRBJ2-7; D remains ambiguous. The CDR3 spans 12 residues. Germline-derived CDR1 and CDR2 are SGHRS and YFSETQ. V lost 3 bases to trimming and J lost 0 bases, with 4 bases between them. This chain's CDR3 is CASSSSSYEQYF. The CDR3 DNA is TGCGCCAGCAGCTCCAGCTCCTACGAGCAGTACTTC.

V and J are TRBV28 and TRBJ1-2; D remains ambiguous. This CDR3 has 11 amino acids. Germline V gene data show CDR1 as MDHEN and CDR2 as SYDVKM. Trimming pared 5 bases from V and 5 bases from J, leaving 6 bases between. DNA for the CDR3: TGTGCCAGCAGTAAAGGGTATGGCTACACCTTC. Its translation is CASSKGYGYTF.

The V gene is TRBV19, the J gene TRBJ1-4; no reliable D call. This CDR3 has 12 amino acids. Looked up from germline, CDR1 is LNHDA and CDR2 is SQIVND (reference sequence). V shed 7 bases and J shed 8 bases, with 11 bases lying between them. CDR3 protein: CASTSENEKLFF. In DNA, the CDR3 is TGTGCCAGTACCAGCGAGAACGAAAAACTGTTTTTT.

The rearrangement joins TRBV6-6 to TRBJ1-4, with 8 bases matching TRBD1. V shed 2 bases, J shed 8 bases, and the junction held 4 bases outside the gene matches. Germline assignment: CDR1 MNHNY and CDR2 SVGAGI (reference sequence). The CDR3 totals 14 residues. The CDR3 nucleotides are TGTGCCAGCAGTTACGGGACAGGTGACGAAAAACTGTTTTTT. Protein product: CASSYGTGDEKLFF.

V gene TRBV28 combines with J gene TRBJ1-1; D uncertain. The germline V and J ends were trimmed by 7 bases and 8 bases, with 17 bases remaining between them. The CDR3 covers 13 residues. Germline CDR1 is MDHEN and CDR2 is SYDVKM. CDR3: CASTPGFRTEAFF. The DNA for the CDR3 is TGTGCCAGCACCCCCGGTTTTAGAACCGAAGCTTTCTTT.

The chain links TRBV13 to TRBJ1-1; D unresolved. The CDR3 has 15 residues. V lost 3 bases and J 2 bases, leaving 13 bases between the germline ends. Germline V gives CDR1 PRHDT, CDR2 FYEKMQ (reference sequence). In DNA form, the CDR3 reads TGTGCCAGCAGCTTTCAAGGAGGTGGTAACACTGAAGCTTTCTTT. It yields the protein CASSFQGGGNTEAFF. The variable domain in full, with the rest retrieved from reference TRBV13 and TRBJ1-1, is AAGVIQSPRHLIKEKRETATLKCYPIPRHDTVYWYQQGPGQDPQFLISFYEKMQSDKGSIPDRFSAQQFSDYHSELNMSSLELGDSALYFCASSFQGGGNTEAFFGQGTRLTVV.

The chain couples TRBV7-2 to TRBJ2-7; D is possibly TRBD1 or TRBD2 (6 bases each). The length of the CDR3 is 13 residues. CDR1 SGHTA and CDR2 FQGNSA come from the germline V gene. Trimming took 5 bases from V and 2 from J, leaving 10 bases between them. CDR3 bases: TGTGCCAGCAGCGGGGGGCCGACCTACGAGCAGTACTTC. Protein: CASSGGPTYEQYF.

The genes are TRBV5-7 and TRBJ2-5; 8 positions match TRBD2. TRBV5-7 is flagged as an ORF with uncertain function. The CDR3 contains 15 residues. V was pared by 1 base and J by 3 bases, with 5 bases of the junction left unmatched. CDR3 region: CASSLRAGGKETQYF. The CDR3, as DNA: TGTGCCAGCAGCTTGAGGGCGGGAGGCAAAGAGACCCAGTACTTC.